This TCR beta chain was found in a study of OX40 agonist ivuxolimab in advanced cancers. Regarding the complete study: Ivuxolimab was a fully human IgG2 agonistic monoclonal antibody targeting the costimulatory receptor OX40 (CD134). Prior anti-PD-1, anti-PD-L1 or anti-CTLA-4 therapy was permitted, and checkpoint inhibitors had been received by under 50% of dose-escalation patients. The purpose of peripheral TCRbeta sequencing was to test whether ivuxolimab changed TCR sequence diversity and led to clonal T-cell expansion. Intravenous ivuxolimab was administered to patients every 2 weeks at six dose levels: 0.01, 0.1, 0.3, 1.5, 3 and 10 mg/kg. Of the roughly 54 patients in dose escalation, 19 had hepatocellular carcinoma, around 15 had melanoma, 9 had renal cell carcinoma and 9 had head and neck cancer. The dose-escalation cohort was 82.7% male with a mean age of approximately 60 years, ranging from roughly 20 to 85. The paper describes the monotherapy dose-escalation part (N of about 57 patients) of the phase I trial of ivuxolimab. Partial responses were achieved by three dose-escalation patients, of whom one had hepatocellular carcinoma and two had cutaneous melanoma.

Trimmed from V: 0 bases; trimmed from J: 3 bases; junction bases lacking a gene match: 5. From a lookup of the germline V gene, CDR1 and CDR2 are SGHRS and YFSETQ. From cysteine to phenylalanine, the CDR3 is 16 amino acids long. Kept here is only the CDR3 DNA, which spans 48 bases and is read in frame from base 1. Comments on this clone: Its antigen remains unidentified. Qualities for individual bases were not recorded, and no much larger clone is one base off.

To sequence the TCRbeta CDR3 region, genomic DNA was isolated from the sorted cells. TCRbeta CDR3 regions were sequenced using the immunoSEQ Assay. In TCRdb, the immuneACCESS table is reduced to in-frame sequences with V and J assigned. These tables do not hold every clone; where another copy was compared, an unresolved V gene accounts for under half, and the others remain unexplained. This sample comprises about 58,000 clones, approximately 80% of them detected only once. In total, the top ten clones hold approximately 1.9% of the sample. Summary of the overall study and its limitations: In partial responders in the 0.1-3.0 mg/kg groups, normalized peripheral clonal expansion was found to be among the lowest, especially among CD8+ T cells. At doses from 0.1 to 3.0 mg/kg, clonal expansion was seen in both CD4+ and CD8+ blood T cells between baseline and week 6. Low levels of normalized T-cell clonal expansion were also shown by some nonresponding patients. After ivuxolimab, CD8+ T cells had more expanded clones than CD4+ T cells on average. The antigen specificity of the clonally expanded peripheral T cells was not determined.

The trial excluded patients who had a history of autoimmune disease or were on systemic immunosuppression. Peripheral blood for TCR sequencing was drawn from every dose cohort at baseline, at cycle 4 day 1 and at cycle 7 day 1. The samples were drawn from a first-in-human, open-label, multicenter phase I dose-escalation trial of ivuxolimab. Adults with locally advanced or metastatic melanoma, renal cell carcinoma, hepatocellular carcinoma or head and neck squamous cell carcinoma were enrolled in the trial. CD4+ and CD8+ T cells were sorted separately from peripheral blood before TCR sequencing. The rearrangement combines TRBV5-1 with TRBJ2-1; TRBD2 aligns with 8 central bases. Source: CD4+ or CD8+ T cells sorted from blood, taken in a trial of the OX40 agonist ivuxolimab. The TCR originated in an adult with an advanced solid tumor such as melanoma, head and neck, liver or kidney cancer. Read as DNA, the sequence is TGCGCCAGCAGCTTGGCCAGCGGGAGTAGCTACAATGAGCAGTTCTTC. It is translated as CASSLASGSSYNEQFF.